This is a list of T cell receptor beta chains from one sample in a study of CD8 T cells in Susac syndrome. TCRdb fed the immunoSEQ multiplex PCR reads into MiXCR, producing one record per CDR3 protein. The sample shows 150,000 to 200,000 distinct CDR3 sequences, over 75% of them seen only once. Source material: CD4+ T cells from PBMCs. All receptors derive from a human donor with Susac syndrome. CDR3s include the opening cysteine and the closing phenylalanine or tryptophan. A D gene is named only where the DNA matches it firmly. Clone size is shown for a subset of rows, as once, few, many or a class of expanded clone.

TRBV7-2	TRBD2	TRBJ2-3	NA	CASSSGLAVDTQYF	TGTGCCAGCAGCTCGGGACTAGCGGTCGATACGCAGTATTTT
TRBV20-1	TRBD2	TRBJ2-7	NA	CSAELAGYYEQYF	TGCAGTGCAGAACTAGCGGGGTACTACGAGCAGTACTTC
TRBV5-6	TRBD1	TRBJ2-5	NA	CASSTGGGRWETQYF	TGTGCCAGCAGCACAGGGGGCGGGCGTTGGGAGACCCAGTACTTC
TRBV7-9	NA	TRBJ2-2	NA	CASSQGPVTNTGELFF	TGTGCCAGCAGCCAGGGACCGGTAACGAACACCGGGGAGCTGTTTTTT
TRBV3-1	TRBD1	TRBJ1-2	NA	CASSQVGQGYGYTF	TGTGCCAGCAGCCAAGTGGGACAGGGGTATGGCTACACCTTC
TRBV14	TRBD1	TRBJ1-2	NA	CASSQDRGEGQTRGYTF	TGTGCCAGCAGCCAAGACCGAGGCGAGGGACAGACCCGTGGCTACACCTTC
TRBV3-1	NA	TRBJ2-1	NA	CASSQGQGGAGYNEQFF	TGTGCCAGCAGCCAAGGACAAGGGGGGGCCGGCTACAATGAGCAGTTCTTC
TRBV29-1	TRBD1	TRBJ1-1	NA	CSVGTGGAAEAFF	TGCAGCGTTGGGACAGGGGGCGCCGCCGAAGCTTTCTTT
TRBV5-1	TRBD1	TRBJ1-2	NA	CASSVTGGNYGYTF	TGCGCCAGCAGCGTGACAGGGGGGAACTATGGCTACACCTTC
TRBV7-3	TRBD2	TRBJ2-5	few	CASSQGRGETQYF	TGTGCCAGCAGTCAAGGGCGGGGGGAGACCCAGTACTTC
TRBV10-3	NA	TRBJ1-2	once	CAISESRYGYTF	TGTGCCATCAGTGAGTCCAGATATGGCTACACCTTC
TRBV7-3	NA	TRBJ2-7	NA	CASSSGLGSDKQYF	TGTGCCAGCAGCTCGGGACTGGGTAGCGACAAGCAGTACTTC
TRBV4-1	NA	TRBJ2-1	NA	CASSQDLRVGDNEQFF	TGCGCCAGCAGCCAAGATTTGCGGGTTGGGGACAATGAGCAGTTCTTC
TRBV5-1	NA	TRBJ1-2	NA	CASSFELGTAYGYTF	TGCGCCAGCAGCTTCGAATTGGGGACGGCCTATGGCTACACCTTC
TRBV6-5	TRBD2	TRBJ2-3	once	CASSPRLAATDTQYF	TGTGCCAGCAGTCCCCGCCTAGCGGCCACAGATACGCAGTATTTT
TRBV5-1	NA	TRBJ2-3	NA	CASSDTASDTQYF	TGCGCCAGCAGCGATACAGCTTCAGATACGCAGTATTTT
TRBV3-1	NA	TRBJ2-7	NA	CASSPRDRAGYEQYF	TGTGCCAGCAGCCCCCGGGACCGAGCTGGCTACGAGCAGTACTTC
TRBV24-1	TRBD2	TRBJ2-3	NA	CATSDPGLAGADTQYF	TGTGCCACCAGTGATCCCGGACTAGCGGGAGCAGATACGCAGTATTTT
TRBV6-5	TRBD2	TRBJ2-7	few	CASSIGLAGAYEQYF	TGTGCCAGCAGCATCGGACTAGCGGGAGCCTACGAGCAGTACTTC
TRBV6-1	NA	TRBJ2-1	NA	CAITGDLKREQFF	TGTGCCATCACCGGGGACCTAAAAAGGGAGCAGTTCTTC
TRBV12-3/TRBV12-4	TRBD1	TRBJ1-2	NA	CASRKTGTAGYTF	TGTGCCAGCAGAAAGACAGGGACGGCTGGCTACACCTTC
TRBV6-4	NA	TRBJ2-3	NA	CASSEGSGGHTDTQYF	TGTGCCAGCAGTGAAGGATCGGGGGGACACACAGATACGCAGTATTTT
TRBV5-1	TRBD1	TRBJ1-4	NA	CASSLRTGGNEKLFF	TGCGCCAGCAGCCTCCGGACAGGGGGCAATGAAAAACTGTTTTTT
TRBV3-1	TRBD1	TRBJ2-3	NA	CASSQDLGQTTDTQYF	TGTGCCAGCAGCCAAGATTTGGGACAGACCACAGATACGCAGTATTTT
TRBV7-9	TRBD2	TRBJ2-1	NA	CASSGLAGVGNEQFF	TGTGCCAGCTCAGGACTAGCGGGAGTTGGGAATGAGCAGTTCTTC
TRBV9	TRBD2	TRBJ2-3	NA	CASSQLAGGADTQYF	TGTGCCAGCAGCCAACTAGCGGGAGGAGCAGATACGCAGTATTTT
TRBV5-6	NA	TRBJ2-2	NA	CASSLILQGGGTGELFF	TGTGCCAGCAGCCTGATATTACAGGGAGGAGGCACCGGGGAGCTGTTTTTT
TRBV20-1	TRBD1	TRBJ2-5	NA	CSAGLGQGRETQYF	TGCAGTGCTGGTCTCGGACAGGGTCGAGAGACCCAGTACTTC
TRBV5-1	NA	TRBJ2-2	NA	CASSLNELANTGELFF	TGCGCCAGCAGCTTAAACGAGCTAGCGAACACCGGGGAGCTGTTTTTT
TRBV6-5	TRBD1	TRBJ1-5	once	CASSTGTGFNQPQHF	TGTGCCAGCAGTACTGGGACAGGCTTCAATCAGCCCCAGCATTTT